What follows are 24 T cell receptor beta chains derived from one specimen sequenced in a study of response to subunit inactivated influenza vaccine. TCRdb analysed the RT-PCR reads with MiXCR anew, one entry per CDR3 protein. The table lists 650,000 to 700,000 distinct CDR3 sequences, around 14% of them singletons, with about 9.9% in the top ten. The material sequenced was PBMCs from blood, taken 11 to 12 days after vaccination. Every receptor here comes from a man in his fifties or sixties who received an inactivated influenza vaccine.

The chain carries TRBV5-8 and TRBJ1-5; D is possibly TRBD1 (6 bases). The CDR3 sequence is 15 residues long. Germline values: CDR1 SGHTS, CDR2 YDEGEE. V lost 3 bases to trimming and J lost 3 bases, with 13 bases between them. CDR3 DNA: TGTGCCAGCAGCTCCAGGGGCCCCGCCAATCAGCCCCAGCATTTT. It yields the protein CASSSRGPANQPQHF. Supplemented by reference TRBV5-8 and TRBJ1-5, the full variable domain reads EAGVTQSPTHLIKTRGQQATLRCSPISGHTSVYWYQQALGLGLQFLLWYDEGEERNRGNFPPRFSGRQFPNYSSELNVNALELEDSALYLCASSSRGPANQPQHFGDGTRLSIL.

The CDR3 is CASSAGGALETQYF. DNA for the CDR3: TGTGCCAGCAGCGCCGGGGGGGCCCTCGAGACCCAGTACTTC. The V and J genes are TRBV12-3 or TRBV12-4 and TRBJ2-5, with 8 bases fitting TRBD2. The V segment lost 6 bases and the J segment 5 bases; nucleotides outside the gene matches: 8. The CDR3 runs 14 residues.

This chain links TRBV5-1 with TRBJ2-2; D tentatively fits TRBD1 or TRBD2 (5 bases each). Trimming pared 4 bases from V and 6 bases from J, leaving 16 bases between. CDR1 and CDR2 (germline): SGHRS, YFSETQ. CDR3 length equals 15 residues. CDR3 bases: TGCGCCAGCAGCCTGGGGACCTGGGGGTCCGGGGAGCTGTTTTTT. Encoded protein: CASSLGTWGSGELFF.

This clonotype was seen at least ten times. This chain joins TRBV28 and TRBJ2-1; 7 bases fit TRBD1. Germline loops: CDR1 MDHEN, CDR2 SYDVKM. There are 14 residues in the CDR3. Germline trimming cut 5 bases from V and 7 bases from J; bases unmatched to any gene: 8. The CDR3 here is CASSLLTGENEQFF. The CDR3, as DNA: TGTGCCAGCAGTCTCCTAACAGGGGAAAATGAGCAGTTCTTC.

This clonotype occurred a few times. The rearrangement joins TRBV12-3 or TRBV12-4 to TRBJ2-2; 9 bases are shared with TRBD1. This CDR3 is built from 17 residues. Trimming removed 2 bases from V and 7 bases from J; junction bases left unmatched: 11. In DNA form, the CDR3 reads TGTGCCAGCAGTTTAACACTCGGGACAGGGTTCGTCGGGGAGCTGTTTTTT. Its protein is CASSLTLGTGFVGELFF.

This clonotype was counted a single time. This chain uses TRBV4-1 with TRBJ2-1; D not certain. The germline V gene encodes CDR1 MGHRA and CDR2 YSYEKL. Trimming cost V 4 bases and J 0 bases, with 13 bases left between them. The CDR3 loop spans 16 amino acids. Written as DNA, the CDR3 is TGCGCCAGCAGCCGCCTAGGCCTACTCTCCTACAATGAGCAGTTCTTC. It yields the protein CASSRLGLLSYNEQFF.

The gene calls are TRBV7-6 and TRBJ2-1; no clear D. Trimming left V 9 bases short and J 12 bases short, with 15 bases between. The CDR3 consists of 11 residues. The V gene's germline CDR1 is SGHVS and CDR2 FNYEAQ. In nucleotides, the CDR3 is TGTGCCAGTTATAGAGAGATTGGGCAGTTCTTC. It codes for CASYREIGQFF.

This chain joins TRBV12-3 or TRBV12-4 and TRBJ2-1; 8 nucleotides align to TRBD1. The CDR3 is 13 residues long. The V segment lost 3 bases and the J segment 14 bases; nucleotides outside the gene matches: 9. The DNA for the CDR3 is TGTGCCAGCAGTTTCCCCGGACAGGGAGGAAAGTTCTTC. It yields the protein CASSFPGQGGKFF.

This clonotype was detected many times. This rearrangement joins TRBV7-2 to TRBJ1-2, with D possibly being TRBD1 (6 bases). The CDR3 has 14 residues. V was trimmed by 5 bases and J by 4 bases, leaving 14 bases between them. The germline V gene encodes CDR1 SGHTA and CDR2 FQGNSA. The CDR3 loop is CASSPAGTTYGYTF. For the CDR3, the DNA is TGTGCCAGCAGCCCAGCAGGGACAACCTATGGCTACACCTTC.

This clonotype was counted at least ten times. The chain employs TRBV4-1 and TRBJ1-4; the D is unclear. This CDR3 has 14 residues. V lost 4 bases, J lost 4 bases, and 10 bases lay in between. Germline V lookup: CDR1 MGHRA, CDR2 YSYEKL. CDR3 loop: CASSLGLLNEKLFF. The CDR3 nucleotides are TGCGCCAGCAGCCTTGGCCTCCTTAATGAAAAACTGTTTTTT.

This clonotype was seen at least ten times. This chain uses TRBV12-3 or TRBV12-4 with TRBJ2-7; the match to TRBD1 covers 7 bases. This CDR3 spans 14 amino acids. V was pared by 4 bases and J by 3 bases, with 6 bases of the junction left unmatched. The CDR3 bases are TGTGCCAGCAGTTACCGGGACAGACTCTACGAGCAGTACTTC. Its protein product is CASSYRDRLYEQYF.

This clonotype was seen a handful of times. This rearrangement joins TRBV20-1 to TRBJ2-1, with D possibly matching TRBD2 (7 bases). V lost 4 bases and J lost 3, with 19 bases in between. In germline, CDR1 is DFQATT, CDR2 SNEGSKA (reference sequence). The CDR3 extends over 16 amino acids. The CDR3 sequence is CSAIPFRGGIYNEQFF. CDR3 in DNA: TGCAGTGCTATTCCATTTAGGGGGGGGATCTACAATGAGCAGTTCTTC.

CDR3 residues: CATHHGTSGPLSYNEQFF. The CDR3, as DNA: TGTGCCACTCACCACGGGACTAGCGGGCCCCTCTCCTACAATGAGCAGTTCTTC. The genes are TRBV24-1 and TRBJ2-1; 12 positions match TRBD2. The germline V gene encodes CDR1 KGHDR and CDR2 SFDVKD. The CDR3 is 18 residues long. Germline trimming cut 10 bases from V and 0 bases from J; bases unmatched to any gene: 12.

This chain connects TRBV24-1 to TRBJ2-1, with 12 bases matching TRBD2. CDR3 length: 16 amino acids. CDR1 is KGHDR and CDR2 is SFDVKD in the germline V gene. V lost 4 bases to trimming and J lost 6 bases; unmatched junction nucleotides: 6. CDR3 sequence reads: CATSEPTSGGSNEQFF. CDR3 nucleotides: TGTGCCACCAGTGAGCCGACTAGCGGGGGATCCAATGAGCAGTTCTTC.

In this sample, this clonotype turned up many times. The chain links TRBV5-1 to TRBJ2-2; D is perhaps TRBD1 (5 bases). V lost 4 bases and J 5 bases, leaving 15 bases between the germline ends. Germline assignment: CDR1 SGHRS and CDR2 YFSETQ. The length of the CDR3 is 15 residues. The CDR3: CASSQAQARTGELFF. The CDR3 nucleotides are TGCGCCAGCAGCCAGGCACAGGCGAGAACCGGGGAGCTGTTTTTT.

This clonotype was seen a few times. The chain combines TRBV5-1 with TRBJ2-4; D may be TRBD2 (7 bases). The germline V gene encodes CDR1 SGHRS and CDR2 YFSETQ. CDR3 length: 14 amino acids. V was clipped by 4 bases and J by 6 bases, with 14 bases between them. The CDR3 nucleotides read TGCGCCAGCAGCCTGGCCGGGGGGCGAAACATTCAGTACTTC. Translated, it gives CASSLAGGRNIQYF.

With respect to this clonotype: A much larger clone differs by one base, so this may be a read error. This chain uses TRBV27 with TRBJ2-5; no reliable D call. The CDR3 is 14 residues long. Germline CDR1 is MNHEY and CDR2 is SMNVEV (reference sequence). Trimming cost V 4 bases and J 4 bases, with 13 bases left between them. CDR3 DNA sequence: TGTGCCAGCAGTTCAACAATGGTGTCAGAGACCCAGTACTTC. It encodes CASSSTMVSETQYF.

About this clonotype itself: Compared with germline, one end of the junction differs, possibly owing to a read error. The V and J genes are TRBV20-1 and TRBJ2-4, with D uncertain. The CDR3 sequence is 12 residues long. Germline V gives CDR1 DFQATT, CDR2 SNEGSKA (reference sequence). CDR3 DNA: TGCAGTGCTAGAGATGCATTGGGCATTGAGTACTTC. It specifies CSARDALGIEYF.

The chain links TRBV3-1 to TRBJ2-2; no reliable D call. This CDR3 region has 15 residues. Germline V gene data show CDR1 as LGHDT and CDR2 as YNNKEL (reference sequence). V dropped 4 bases and J dropped 0 bases, with 9 bases sitting between them. The CDR3 sequence is CASSRRTANTGELFF. The CDR3 region has the DNA TGTGCCAGCAGCCGCCGGACGGCGAACACCGGGGAGCTGTTTTTT.

The CDR3 spells CASSQGGTGLNYGYTF. The CDR3 DNA reads as TGCGCCAGCAGCCAAGGGGGGACAGGACTCAACTATGGCTACACCTTC. This sequence joins TRBV4-1 and TRBJ1-2; 8 positions match TRBD1. V lost 1 base and J lost 2; bases outside the gene matches: 6. The CDR3 contains 16 residues. Germline values: CDR1 MGHRA, CDR2 YSYEKL.

This sequence joins TRBV28 and TRBJ2-3; 7 bases are shared with TRBD2. The CDR3 loop spans 16 amino acids. V gave up 7 bases and J gave up 3 bases; unmatched junction bases: 13. The V gene's germline CDR1 is MDHEN and CDR2 SYDVKM. This chain's CDR3 is CASNLRFGGSTDTQYF. The CDR3 DNA reads TGTGCCAGCAATTTGAGGTTTGGCGGGAGTACAGATACGCAGTATTTT.

The V gene is TRBV12-3 or TRBV12-4, the J gene TRBJ2-1, with 11 positions matching TRBD2. The CDR3 loop spans 14 amino acids. Trimming at V came to 5 bases and at J to 7 bases, leaving 4 bases not matched to a gene. The CDR3 here is CASSQTSGVNEQFF. CDR3 DNA sequence: TGTGCCAGCAGTCAGACTAGCGGGGTGAATGAGCAGTTCTTC.

The genes are TRBV4-2 and TRBJ2-4; D is uncertain. The CDR3 is 15 amino acids. Germline V gives CDR1 LGHNA, CDR2 YNFKEQ. V was shortened by 0 bases and J by 2 bases, with 8 bases between the two germline ends. Here the CDR3 reads CASSQDTRPKNIQYF. CDR3 nucleotides: TGTGCCAGCAGCCAAGATACCAGACCCAAAAACATTCAGTACTTC.

This clonotype has at least ten counts. The rearrangement joins TRBV29-1 to TRBJ2-2, with TRBD1 identical over 11 bases. The CDR3 runs to 15 residues. Losses at the gene ends were 3 bases for V and 5 bases for J; bases not matched to a gene: 5. In germline, CDR1 is SQVTM, CDR2 ANQGSEA. The CDR3 region is CSVDGDRGGTGELFF. The CDR3 nucleotides are TGCAGCGTTGACGGGGACAGGGGGGGGACCGGGGAGCTGTTTTTT.